This T cell receptor (beta chain) was identified during a study of T cell clones after liver transplantation. Sequenced by immunoSEQ multiplex PCR; TCRdb stores in-frame clones only, minus some. The table records some 13,000 clones, less than 85% of them present only once. Germline V lookup: CDR1 SGHKS, CDR2 YYEKEE (reference sequence). This CDR3 is 15 amino acids long. The V and J ends lost 0 bases and 4 bases, in that order; junction bases with no gene match: 5. The V gene is TRBV5-5, the J gene TRBJ2-3; 7 nucleotides line up with TRBD2. The receptor was derived from a human patient who received a liver transplant. Some T cells may be provided by the graft donor. Material: CD8+ T cells from blood, obtained at the 22-month timepoint. The CDR3 DNA sequence: TGTGCCAGCAGCTTGGCCGTAGGGAGGGCAGATACGCAGTATTTT. Amino acid sequence: CASSLAVGRADTQYF.